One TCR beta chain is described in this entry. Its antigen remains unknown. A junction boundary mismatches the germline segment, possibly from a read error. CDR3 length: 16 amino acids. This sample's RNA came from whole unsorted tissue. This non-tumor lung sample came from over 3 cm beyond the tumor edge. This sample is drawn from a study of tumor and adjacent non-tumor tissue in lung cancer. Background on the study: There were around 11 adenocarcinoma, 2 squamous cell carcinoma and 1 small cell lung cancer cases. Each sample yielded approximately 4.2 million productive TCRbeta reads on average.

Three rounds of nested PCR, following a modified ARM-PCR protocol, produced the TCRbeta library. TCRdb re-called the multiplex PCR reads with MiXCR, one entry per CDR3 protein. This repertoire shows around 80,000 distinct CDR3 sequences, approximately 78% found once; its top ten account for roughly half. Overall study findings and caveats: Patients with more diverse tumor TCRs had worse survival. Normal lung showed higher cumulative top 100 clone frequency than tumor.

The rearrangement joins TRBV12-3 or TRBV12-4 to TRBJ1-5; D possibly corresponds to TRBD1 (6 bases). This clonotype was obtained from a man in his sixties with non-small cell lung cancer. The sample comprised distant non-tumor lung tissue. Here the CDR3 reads CASNPGAPSLNQQQRF. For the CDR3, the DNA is TGTGCCAGCAACCCGGGGGCCCCCTCACTCAATCAGCAGCAGCGTTTT.